This T cell receptor beta chain was found in a study of T cell responses to AZD1222 COVID-19 vaccine. Looking at the study overall: Recipients boosted at about 4 weeks or about 12 weeks are pooled. Notes on the study in general: No repertoire was sampled before or during the peak T cell response, only after it. Possibly, clonal diversity was underestimated; donors were largely white British and included more females. It was only five to seven AZD1222 recipients who were seropositive at baseline.

Assay: immunoSEQ multiplex PCR; the TCRdb copy retains only in-frame clones and omits some. Found here are 200,000 or so clones, 85% to 95% of them singletons; the top ten hold approximately 9.6%. CDR1 and CDR2 from the germline V gene are SQVTM and ANQGSEA. The CDR3 runs to 16 residues. V was pared by 7 bases and J by 3 bases, with 13 bases of the junction left unmatched. Regarding this clone: Its specificity is unknown.

The source of this sequence is an adult in good health. This chain connects TRBV29-1 to TRBJ1-4; TRBD1 matches at 8 bases. Sequenced here: peripheral blood, sampled on day 0 of AZD1222 vaccination. The CDR3 sequence: CSAHPGTGTSNEKLFF. The CDR3 DNA sequence: TGCAGCGCTCACCCCGGGACAGGAACGTCTAATGAAAAACTGTTTTTT. Drawing the rest from reference TRBV29-1 and TRBJ1-4, the complete variable domain is SAVISQKPSRDICQRGTSLTIQCQVDSQVTMMFWYRQQPGQSLTLIATANQGSEATYESGFVIDKFPISRPNLTFSTLTVSNMSPEDSSIYLCSAHPGTGTSNEKLFFGSGTQLSVL.